This T cell receptor beta chain came from a study of low-dose radiotherapy and immunotherapy resistance in tumors. Study-level background: Participants in Cohort 2 were given 1 Gy per fraction every two weeks, for 13 Gy over 26 weeks.

Germline CDR1 is MDHEN and CDR2 is SYDVKM. V was cut by 6 bases and J by 8 bases, with 20 bases left in between. This CDR3 has 15 amino acids. Covering alpha and beta chains, TRAV- and TRBV-specific primers were used for the first-strand cDNA. Over 20 PCR cycles, TCRs were amplified from a constant-region primer and V-primer adapter. TCRdb independently ran MiXCR on the reads; one entry per CDR3 protein. Among about 71,000 distinct CDR3 sequences, roughly 30% were seen once, and the ten largest hold 8.5% to 14%. Time point specified: before trial treatment. Every donor was treated with nivolumab, ipilimumab, aspirin, low-dose cyclophosphamide and also low-dose radiotherapy. The presence of advanced solid tumors lacking tumor-infiltrating lymphocytes characterized eligible patients.

The source of this sequence is a female donor with ovarian cancer. This sample comprised PBMCs, obtained before treatment. This chain joins TRBV28 and TRBJ2-1; D is uncertain. The CDR3 region has the DNA TGTGCCAGCAGCCCCGCCGGGCAAACGGCTGATGAGCAGTTCTTC. This codes for CASSPAGQTADEQFF.